This T cell receptor (beta chain) is drawn from a study of cytomegalovirus exposure and HLA in healthy donors. Study information: Out of 180 million or so T cells, an earlier analysis found around 120 million unique TCR beta sequences in total. Findings of the study overall: TCR beta V- and J-gene trimming was later associated with a missense DCLRE1C variant. Altogether, 170 or so TCR beta chains were recorded as cytomegalovirus-associated.

In regard to this clone: Its antigen is undetermined.

Trimming cost V 0 bases and J 2 bases; bases outside gene matches: 9. This CDR3 has 17 residues. CDR1 and CDR2 from the germline V gene are LGHNA and YNFKEQ. Researchers ran the PCR with 60 Vbeta and 13 Jbeta primers. Sequencing used immunoSEQ multiplex PCR; TCRdb keeps in-frame clones, though not all of them. The sample records approximately 89,000 clones, roughly 80% being singletons. This sequence joins TRBV4-2 and TRBJ1-2; 7 nucleotides match TRBD1. The TCR comes from a man aged 25-45 years in good health and CMV-seronegative. Sequencing was performed on PBMCs. The CDR3 nucleotides read TGTGCCAGCAGCCAAGAGTGGAGGGGGCAGCGAAACTATGGCTACACCTTC. Translating gives CASSQEWRGQRNYGYTF.